This TCR beta chain was observed in a study of shared clonotypes between healthy human individuals. Overall study findings and caveats: With a few donors compared, around 5% of naive CD4 clonotypes were shared.

With regard to this clone: The antigen remains unidentified. Other DNA sequences within the sample encode an identical CDR3.

The assay was run at deep level. The assay was immunoSEQ multiplex PCR, and TCRdb's table has in-frame clones only and misses some. The data contain some 690,000 clones, about 90% of them seen just once; the ten biggest clones take up 34%. Per germline, CDR1 LNHDA and CDR2 SQIVND (reference sequence). V dropped 3 bases and J dropped 0 bases, with 9 bases sitting between them. The CDR3 loop spans 15 amino acids. Specimen: memory CD8+ T cells from PBMCs. Subset given: CD45RO+ cells pooled with CCR7-negative TemRA cells. This TCR was recovered from a man between 18 and 29 years old in good health. Some clones in this sample may be carry-over from other donors' samples. The chain has TRBV19 and TRBJ1-5; possibly TRBD1 for D (5 bases). As DNA, the CDR3 is TGTGCCAGTAGTATCGGACAATATAGCAATCAGCCCCAGCATTTT. It translates to CASSIGQYSNQPQHF. The complete variable domain, with remaining parts taken from reference TRBV19 and TRBJ1-5, reads DGGITQSPKYLFRKEGQNVTLSCEQNLNHDAMYWYRQDPGQGLRLIYYSQIVNDFQKGDIAEGYSVSREKKESFPLTVTSAQKNPTAFYLCASSIGQYSNQPQHFGDGTRLSIL.